This T cell receptor (beta chain) was found in a study of shared clonotypes between healthy human individuals (dated by TCRdb to about 2020). Looking at the study overall: The cohort comprised a couple of women and a few men aged 18 to 49 years. To increase sequencing depth and limit assay-specific biases, TCR repertoire library preparation and sequencing were carried out by different laboratories using diverse techniques. The study deeply sequenced blood TCR repertoires of five healthy adults to estimate repertoire size and the extent of clonotype sharing between individuals. Between about 0.85 and 8.9 billion PBMCs per donor were obtained by leukapheresis. For each donor, CD4 naive and CD4 memory were each run on three plates, CD8 naive on two plates, and CD8 memory on one plate.

Donors were healthy HIV-negative adults with no recently reported acute infections or vaccinations. All donors were Caucasian adults living in Nashville, Tennessee, USA. Magnetic negative selection was used to enrich CD4+ T cells, after which naive cells were positively selected on CD45RA and the negative fraction became the memory subset. Blood was obtained by leukapheresis, after which PBMCs were separated by Ficoll-Histopaque density gradient centrifugation and cryopreserved in liquid nitrogen vapor phase. Purity and quantity of every magnetically sorted T cell population were checked by analytical flow cytometry. Genomic DNA was isolated from every sorted fraction and measured by UV absorbance on a Nanodrop 2000c. The germline V gene provides CDR1 MGHRA and CDR2 YSYEKL. V is clipped by 3 bases and J by 1 base, and the sequence between their germline boundaries is 13 bases long. The CDR3 runs 16 amino acids, cysteine and phenylalanine included. Just CDR3 DNA is preserved here, 48 bases in frame from base 1.

This clone was seen more than once but under ten times. Its antigen is still unknown. The sample holds no much larger clone one base away, and base qualities are not on file. Findings and caveats that apply to the study as a whole: Clonotypes shared by all four sorted-subset donors showed higher generation probabilities than non-shared clonotypes. Because the study included a small number of donors, the genetic and exposure-history diversity represented was limited. Incomplete sequencing was indicated by rarefaction of sorted-subset datasets, despite the large sequencing depth. Naive subsets generally had larger estimated clonotype richness than memory subsets. Based on pairwise subsampling, the degree of clonotype sharing among donors was expected to be affected by sequencing depth. Sharing across a few donors was observed for about 5% of naive CD4, 3.5% of naive CD8, 2% to 2.5% of memory CD4, and over 0.3% of memory CD8 clonotypes. Sampling was limited to blood, and TCR repertoires in tissue likely differ from TCR repertoires in blood.

Using the deep immunoSEQ assay, multiplex PCR amplified TCR CDR3 regions from genomic DNA. Genomic DNA extracted from each cell subset was distributed evenly over all wells of several immunoSEQ 96-well plates, and each plate served as one replicate. For sorted subsets, each replicate PCR was loaded with roughly 190 ng genomic DNA, equivalent to 25,000 to 30,000 T cell genomes. The purified libraries were quantified using a Qubit 3.0 fluorometer, sized with a Bioanalyzer 2100, and then quantified again using the KAPA Library Quantification kit. Every immunoSEQ 96-well plate was sequenced on a separate single-read 150-cycle Illumina NextSeq 550 flow cell. Turning to the authors' computational methods: Because only junctional sequences without quality scores were contained in the immunoSEQ output, filtering matching that applied to full-length reads could not be performed. To assign V/J genes and CDR3, sequences were annotated using PyIR, a Python wrapper for IgBLAST v1.9, with IMGT germline references. Reads were filtered out if the reads had weak V/J assignments (E-value above 1e-6), no CDR3, stop codons, out-of-frame junctions, or ambiguous translated residues. V3J clonotypes were defined as sequences sharing an identical inferred V gene, J gene, and CDR3 amino acid sequence. Percentage overlap between repertoires was computed as shared unique clonotypes divided by the size of the smaller repertoire. Repertoire richness was assessed with RTK rarefaction, the Chao1 estimator, and Recon v2.1 estimates of unobserved clonotypes. OLGA was used to compute generation probabilities for all TCRbeta clonotypes that the gDNA method yielded from a few donors. What TCRdb holds here is the immuneACCESS table cut down to in-frame rearrangements. Part of the clones is not present; checked against another copy, under half of the missing clones reflect an unresolved V gene, and the others are unexplained. V, J and clone size are taken as reported in that table, and D and trimming were inferred from the DNA itself. The sample table shows around 700,000 clones, and roughly 78% are seen once. The ten top clones hold approximately 1.8% of the sample.

The sample taken for sequencing was memory CD4+ T cells sorted from blood. Interpreted using the paper, the cell subset or site label stands for: CD45RA-negative fraction. The source of this sequence is a woman in her thirties in good health. The V and J segments used are TRBV4-1 and TRBJ1-5; perhaps TRBD1 is the D gene, with 6 bases matching. The sequence in DNA is TGCGCCAGCAGCCAGGTCCTGGGGGCCAGCAATCAGCCCCAGCATTTT. Its protein is CASSQVLGASNQPQHF.